This T cell receptor (beta chain) appears in the sequencing data of a study of blood T cell repertoires in COVID-19. Study at large: COVID-19 samples, acute and convalescent, were from the United States, Italy and Spain. Sources were T cells, B-cell-depleted T cells, or PBMCs; the material itself was cDNA or gDNA.

Trimming removed 4 bases from V and 9 bases from J; junction bases left unmatched: 5. The CDR3 sequence is 15 residues long. Germline values: CDR1 MNHEY, CDR2 SMNVEV (reference sequence). The authors' processing: Nucleated cell counts were estimated from reference gene primer amplification. The repertoire was sequenced with immunoSEQ multiplex PCR; TCRdb's copy has only in-frame clones and lacks some. Clone size and the V and J calls come from that table; the DNA yielded D and trimming. The sample yields 250,000 to 350,000 clones, 88% seen once. This sequence was found in a woman in her 30s who had recovered from COVID-19. The chain recombines TRBV27 with TRBJ1-6; the match to TRBD1 covers 11 bases. Sequenced material: peripheral blood. The CDR3 sequence: CASSSGTGGVSPLHF. The CDR3 region has the DNA TGTGCCAGCAGTTCCGGGACAGGGGGTGTTTCACCCCTCCACTTT.